The rows below give T cell receptor beta chains drawn from one sample of a study of blood T cell repertoires in COVID-19. Profiling relied on immunoSEQ multiplex PCR, and the TCRdb table lists in-frame clones only, not all of them. The table shows about 260,000 clones, with 83% occurring only once. What was sequenced was peripheral blood. These receptors all come from a woman aged 50 to 60 who had recovered from COVID-19. CDR3s leave out the opening cysteine and the closing phenylalanine or tryptophan.

v_call: TRBV13; j_call: TRBJ2-7; cdr3_aa: ASSLEGQTLVEQY
v_call: TRBV14; j_call: TRBJ1-2; cdr3_aa: ASSSRSNYGYT
v_call: TRBV18; j_call: TRBJ2-1; cdr3_aa: ASSRTGIEQF
v_call: TRBV7-2; j_call: TRBJ2-2; cdr3_aa: ASSQNRGGYTGELF
v_call: TRBV5-4; j_call: TRBJ2-2; cdr3_aa: ASSGGQGGTGELF
v_call: TRBV5-1; j_call: TRBJ2-3; cdr3_aa: ASSLAVAGTDTQY
v_call: TRBV4-3; j_call: TRBJ2-3; cdr3_aa: ASSQVLGGRTDTQY
v_call: TRBV24-1; j_call: TRBJ2-2; cdr3_aa: ATSDSQRNTGELF
v_call: TRBV3-1/TRBV3-2; j_call: TRBJ2-7; cdr3_aa: ASSEGLAGAVYEQY
v_call: TRBV10-1; j_call: TRBJ2-7; cdr3_aa: ASFRDRAYEQY
v_call: TRBV18; j_call: TRBJ1-5; cdr3_aa: ASSLGTGKNQPQH
v_call: TRBV10-3; j_call: TRBJ1-2; cdr3_aa: AISGTNRVGYT
v_call: TRBV19; j_call: TRBJ1-3; cdr3_aa: ASSMVSGDGNTIY
v_call: TRBV7-8; j_call: TRBJ1-4; cdr3_aa: ASSLARGKGEKLF
v_call: TRBV9; j_call: TRBJ1-6; cdr3_aa: ASSGATEYSPLH
v_call: TRBV30; j_call: TRBJ1-1; cdr3_aa: AWSHIMNTEAF
v_call: TRBV3-1/TRBV3-2; j_call: TRBJ2-1; cdr3_aa: ASSQGRGYNEQF
v_call: TRBV6-5; j_call: TRBJ1-2; cdr3_aa: ASLIQGAIYGYT
v_call: TRBV19; j_call: TRBJ2-5; cdr3_aa: ASSTNRDKETQY
v_call: TRBV5-1; j_call: TRBJ1-1; cdr3_aa: ASREPTRTEAF
v_call: TRBV18; j_call: TRBJ2-7; cdr3_aa: ASSPNEGVEQY
v_call: TRBV7-2; j_call: TRBJ2-5; cdr3_aa: ASSSASGRREETQY
v_call: TRBV7-2; j_call: TRBJ2-2; cdr3_aa: ASSLTGASNTGELF
v_call: TRBV6-6; j_call: TRBJ2-1; cdr3_aa: ASSSGDRGYNEQF
v_call: TRBV9; j_call: TRBJ2-3; cdr3_aa: ASSTFDRGDTQY
v_call: TRBV5-5; j_call: TRBJ1-2; cdr3_aa: ASSSSQGQGYGYT
v_call: TRBV2; j_call: TRBJ1-1; cdr3_aa: ASRTRKPEAF
v_call: TRBV6-1; j_call: TRBJ2-5; cdr3_aa: ASSEAFGAGGQETQY
v_call: TRBV19; j_call: TRBJ1-1; cdr3_aa: ASSPRDSEAF
v_call: TRBV30; j_call: TRBJ2-7; cdr3_aa: AWIGGGVPRGEQY
v_call: TRBV2; j_call: TRBJ1-2; cdr3_aa: ASRPGQGAWYGYT
v_call: TRBV28; j_call: TRBJ1-6; cdr3_aa: ASRWGGIGSYNSPLH
v_call: TRBV28; j_call: TRBJ1-5; cdr3_aa: ASRRPGTGNQPQH
v_call: TRBV30; j_call: TRBJ2-7; cdr3_aa: AWSHRDRDFHEQY
v_call: TRBV28; j_call: TRBJ2-5; cdr3_aa: ASSFYQGGQETQY
v_call: TRBV7-9; j_call: TRBJ1-2; cdr3_aa: ASSLDRGFSYGYT
v_call: TRBV18; j_call: TRBJ2-7; cdr3_aa: ASSPGSGEQY
v_call: TRBV21-1; j_call: TRBJ2-7; cdr3_aa: ASSNRTGVYEQY
v_call: TRBV29-1; j_call: TRBJ1-2; cdr3_aa: SVGTGGGYT
v_call: TRBV20-1; j_call: TRBJ2-5; cdr3_aa: RGRGRSSQY